Listed below are T cell receptor beta chains from one sample, sequenced in a study of blood T cell repertoires in COVID-19. Only in-frame clones appear in the TCRdb table, and some are missing; sequencing was by immunoSEQ multiplex PCR. The data contain some 48,000 clones, more than 75% of them singletons. Sample: peripheral blood. All receptors come from a woman of 80 years or more with COVID-19, enrolled during active disease. Each CDR3 is given with its conserved first and last residue. The D gene is left open where the match is weak. The size entry is marked missing in some rows and otherwise reads once, few, many or a size class.

V	J	D	size	DNA	CDR3
TRBV29-1	TRBJ2-7	TRBD1	.	TGCAGCGTTGAAAGTGGGGCGACAGGGTTAGCCGAGCAGTACTTC	CSVESGATGLAEQYF
TRBV5-1	TRBJ1-2	.	.	TGCGCCAGCAGCTTGACAGCTAACTATGGCTACACCTTC	CASSLTANYGYTF
TRBV21-1	TRBJ2-7	.	.	TGTGCCAGCAGCAGGGGGTCAGGGGAGACCTACGAGCAGTACTTC	CASSRGSGETYEQYF
TRBV7-9	TRBJ2-4	.	.	TGTGCCAGCAGCTTAGGGTCGGGGGGCGCGTCGAAAAACATTCAGTACTTC	CASSLGSGGASKNIQYF
TRBV7-8	TRBJ2-7	.	.	TGTGCCAGCAGCCCGGACCCAACGGGAGAGCAGTACTTC	CASSPDPTGEQYF
TRBV11-3	TRBJ2-7	TRBD1	.	TGTGCCAGCAGCAACCGGGACAGGGGGCGCCAAGAGCAGTACTTC	CASSNRDRGRQEQYF
TRBV3-1/TRBV3-2	TRBJ2-1	.	.	TGTGCCAGCAGCCAAGGGGCGCCGTATGAGCAGTTCTTC	CASSQGAPYEQFF
TRBV18	TRBJ2-3	TRBD2	.	TGTGCCAGCTCATTTTCGGTCTATAGCGGGAGCACAGATACGCAGTATTTT	CASSFSVYSGSTDTQYF
TRBV5-4	TRBJ2-7	TRBD1	medium-sized	TGTGCCAGCAGACAGGGGTTCTACGAGCAGTACTTC	CASRQGFYEQYF
TRBV20-1	TRBJ1-1	TRBD1	.	TGCAGTGCCAGTTGGACAGGAACAGGCACTGAAGCTTTCTTT	CSASWTGTGTEAFF
TRBV5-1	TRBJ1-2	TRBD1	few	TGCGCCAGCAGCCTTAGGGACAGGGGGAATGGCTACACCTTC	CASSLRDRGNGYTF
TRBV3-1/TRBV3-2	TRBJ1-2	TRBD1	.	TGTGCCAGCAGCCAAGAGCGGCAGGGGGCGTCGGGCTACACCTTC	CASSQERQGASGYTF
TRBV6-1	TRBJ2-6	.	.	TGTGCCAGCAGTGAAGTTAGGAGTTCTGGGGCCAACGTCCTGACTTTC	CASSEVRSSGANVLTF
TRBV3-1/TRBV3-2	TRBJ2-1	.	once	TGTGCCAGCAGCCAAGGTCCGGGGACTTCCTACAATGAGCAGTTCTTC	CASSQGPGTSYNEQFF
TRBV2	TRBJ2-1	.	.	TGTGCCAGCAGTGAAGAGACTAGCAATGAGCAGTTCTTC	CASSEETSNEQFF
TRBV15	TRBJ2-1	.	.	TGTGCCACCAGCCCCCGGGGAGTGTTGACCGGGAGTCGTGGCAATGAGCAGTTCTTC	CATSPRGVLTGSRGNEQFF
TRBV29-1	TRBJ2-7	TRBD1	.	TGCAGCGTTGTACGGGACAGGGGGTCCGAGCAGTACTTC	CSVVRDRGSEQYF
TRBV19	TRBJ2-4	TRBD2	once	TGTGCCAGTAGTATGGTTAGCGGGGCTAAAAACATTCAGTACTTC	CASSMVSGAKNIQYF
TRBV5-4	TRBJ2-7	.	.	TGTGCCAGCAGCTTTGGCGGGTATAGCTCCTACGAGCAGTACTTC	CASSFGGYSSYEQYF
TRBV6-5	TRBJ2-7	TRBD2	.	TGTGCCAGCAGTTCCAGCGGGACCTCCTCCTACGAGCAGTACTTC	CASSSSGTSSYEQYF
TRBV7-3	TRBJ2-2	.	once	TGTGCCAGCAGCCAACCCCAGGGCGCGGGGGAGCTGTTTTTT	CASSQPQGAGELFF
TRBV6-7	TRBJ2-4	.	.	TGTGCCAGCAGTCCACATAGACTAGCCAAAAACATTCAGTACTTC	CASSPHRLAKNIQYF
TRBV19	TRBJ2-1	.	.	TGTGCCAGTACCCCGGGACACACCTTGTTCTTC	CASTPGHTLFF
TRBV6-6	TRBJ1-5	TRBD1	.	TGTGCCAGCAGTCTTTACGGACAGGGGCAAAGCAATCAGCCCCAGCATTTT	CASSLYGQGQSNQPQHF
TRBV6-6	TRBJ1-6	TRBD1	.	TGTGCCACCCTAGACAGGGGTAATTCACCCCTCCACTTT	CATLDRGNSPLHF
TRBV7-9	TRBJ2-5	.	medium-sized	TGTGCCAGCAGCTTCGTAGAGACCCAGTACTTC	CASSFVETQYF
TRBV7-6	TRBJ2-5	.	.	TGTGCCAGCAGCTTAGGAAGCGGGCAAGAGACCCAGTACTTC	CASSLGSGQETQYF
TRBV19	TRBJ2-3	.	.	TGTGCCAGTAGTATCACACAATCAGATACGCAGTATTTT	CASSITQSDTQYF
TRBV5-1	TRBJ1-2	.	.	TGCGCCAGCAGCGGGGAGGGCTTGGATGGCTACACCTTC	CASSGEGLDGYTF
TRBV7-9	TRBJ1-3	TRBD1	once	TGTGCCAGCAGCAAGACAGGGGCTGGAAACACCATATATTTT	CASSKTGAGNTIYF
TRBV19	TRBJ1-1	.	.	TGTGCCAGTAGTGGGGGCCTCGGCAGGATGAACACTGAAGCTTTCTTT	CASSGGLGRMNTEAFF
TRBV25-1	TRBJ2-5	TRBD2	.	TGTGCCAGCAGTGTAGCGGGAGTCGGAGAGACCCAGTACTTC	CASSVAGVGETQYF
TRBV7-2	TRBJ2-5	TRBD2	.	TGTGCCAGCAGCCAAGGTTCGGGCGGGGGGCGGACCCAGTACTTC	CASSQGSGGGRTQYF
TRBV5-1	TRBJ2-7	.	medium-sized	TGCGCCAGCAGCCAACGGTTGAACGACAGGAGCTCCTACGAGCAGTACTTC	CASSQRLNDRSSYEQYF
TRBV7-8	TRBJ1-2	.	.	TGTGCCAGCAGCTTAGGGTCAGGGAATACAGCCTATGGCTACACCTTC	CASSLGSGNTAYGYTF
TRBV11-2	TRBJ2-3	.	.	TGTGCCAGCAGCCTCCTATCTTTGCGGGGGCTAACCACAGATACGCAGTATTTT	CASSLLSLRGLTTDTQYF
TRBV7-3	TRBJ2-2	TRBD1	.	TGTGCCAGCAGCTCGGGACAGGCGAACACCGGGGAGCTGTTTTTT	CASSSGQANTGELFF
TRBV5-8	TRBJ1-1	.	.	TGTGCCAGCAGCCCGCCTTTTCGAGCTAACACTGAAGCTTTCTTT	CASSPPFRANTEAFF
TRBV11-3	TRBJ2-7	.	once	TGTGCCAGCAGCTTAGGGGGGACTTCAGCATACGAGCAGTACTTC	CASSLGGTSAYEQYF
TRBV6-2/TRBV6-3	TRBJ2-6	TRBD1	.	TGTGCCAGCAGTTCCTGGACAGGGGAGAGTGGGGCCAACGTCCTGACTTTC	CASSSWTGESGANVLTF
TRBV2	TRBJ2-7	.	.	TGTGCCAGCAGAACCACGGGCGGGCCTTACGAGCAGTACTTC	CASRTTGGPYEQYF
TRBV4-1	TRBJ1-5	.	.	TGCGCCAGCAGCCAAGGACAGATCCATCAGCCCCAGCATTTT	CASSQGQIHQPQHF
TRBV2	TRBJ2-5	TRBD1	.	TGTGCCAGCAGCCGGGACAGGGAAGAGACCCAGTACTTC	CASSRDREETQYF
TRBV18	TRBJ2-5	.	.	TGTGCCAGCTCACGACAGGGAGGAGAGACCCAGTACTTC	CASSRQGGETQYF